This record concerns one TCR beta chain sequence. The protocol was immunoSEQ multiplex PCR, while the TCRdb copy is restricted to in-frame clones and leaves out a portion. The data show more than 50,000 clones, approximately 80% seen once. The CDR3 loop spans 14 amino acids. Germline V gives CDR1 MNHEY, CDR2 SVGAGI. Deletions cut 4 bases from V and 2 bases from J, with 8 bases between. The sample is drawn from a study of blood T cell repertoires in COVID-19. This chain links TRBV6-5 with TRBJ1-4; D is uncertain. The receptor's source is a man aged 65 to 79 with active or convalescent COVID-19. The source material was peripheral blood. This CDR3 reads CASSSSTTNEKLFF. The CDR3 DNA reads as TGTGCCAGCAGTTCGAGTACTACTAATGAAAAACTGTTTTTT.